Reported below is one T cell receptor beta chain. What it binds is unknown. Cultured CD4+ T cell DNA underwent sequencing with the Oncomine TCR Beta short-read assay. One entry per CDR3 protein, called by TCRdb with MiXCR from the PCR reads. This sample yields some 6,000 distinct CDR3 sequences, of which 34% are seen a single time; about a third belongs to the top ten. The source of the sample is a study of vaccination and CD4 T cells after COVID-19. Study in general: The interval from dose two to post-vaccine sampling had a median of about 66 days, and it ranged from 14 to 241.

Study-wide results and caveats: Post-vaccination reactive clonotypes (median roughly 35) did not differ significantly from post-infection (approximately 20). Vaccine-specific clones numbering 304 of 307 showed spike mono-reactivity in convalescent patients.

As to treatment: approximately 9-day PBMC culture with coronavirus spike peptide pools or control peptides (ViraFEST assay). CD4+ T cells that came from the unexposed donor were collected before the COVID-19 pandemic (2011-2018). More than 1.5 million PBMCs went into each well for culture with 8.5 to 10 IU/ml IL-2 and approximately 9 ug/ml peptide pools. The V end lost 8 bases, the J end lost 3 bases, and 20 bases lay between the germline ends. Germline V gene sequence: CDR1 MNHNS, CDR2 SASEGT. This CDR3 region has 16 residues. The chain uses TRBV6-1 and TRBJ1-5; TRBD1 is a possible D gene (6 bases). Sample: CD4+ T cells from blood, cultured in vitro. This receptor was obtained from a human donor in good health. CDR3 in amino acids: CASLETGSIDNQPQHF. In DNA form, the CDR3 reads TGTGCCAGCCTTGAAACAGGGTCAATTGACAATCAGCCCCAGCATTTT.